Each of the 22 T cell receptor beta chains below was sequenced from the same sample in a study of T cell responses to AZD1222 COVID-19 vaccine. The method was immunoSEQ multiplex PCR; TCRdb's version includes in-frame clones alone and lacks a portion of them. The table has about 100,000 clones, approximately 87% seen once. The starting material was peripheral blood, obtained on day 0 of AZD1222 vaccination. These receptors were collected from an adult in good health.

The J gene is TRBJ2-7, the V gene TRBV11-2, with TRBD1 matching over 7 bases. The CDR3 totals 13 residues. Germline V gene lookup returns CDR1 SGHAT and CDR2 FQNNGV. J gave up 2 bases and V 5 bases, and 3 bases lay outside the gene matches. CDR3 bases: TGTGCCAGCAGCACCGACAGGGCCTACGAGCAGTACTTC. Translated: CASSTDRAYEQYF.

The genes are TRBV19 and TRBJ1-3; D gene ambiguous. Trimming removed 4 bases at V and 0 bases at J, with 7 bases between. Germline V gene lookup returns CDR1 LNHDA and CDR2 SQIVND (reference sequence). The CDR3 has 14 amino acids. The CDR3 region has the DNA TGTGCCAGTAGTACAGATAACTCTGGAAACACCATATATTTT. Its translation: CASSTDNSGNTIYF.

The chain uses TRBV7-9 and TRBJ1-3; no reliable D call. The germline V gene has CDR1 SEHNR and CDR2 FQNEAQ (reference sequence). The length of the CDR3 is 16 residues. V lost 2 bases to trimming and J lost 3 bases, with 14 bases between them. The CDR3 is CASSLSGRNLGNTIYF. Here the CDR3 DNA reads TGTGCCAGCAGCTTAAGCGGGAGGAATCTTGGAAACACCATATATTTT.

The J gene is TRBJ2-7, the V gene TRBV2; the D gene is possibly TRBD1 (6 bases). Looked up from germline, CDR1 is SNHLY and CDR2 is FYNNEI. Deletions cut 2 bases from V and 6 bases from J, with 8 bases between. CDR3 length equals 12 residues. The CDR3 here is CASSETGSEQYF. The CDR3, as DNA: TGTGCCAGCAGTGAAACAGGGTCCGAGCAGTACTTC.

V gene TRBV6-4 combines with J gene TRBJ1-5; D is perhaps TRBD1 (6 bases). CDR1 and CDR2 (germline): MRHNA, SNTAGT. The V end lost 6 bases, the J end lost 5 bases, and 14 bases lay between the germline ends. The CDR3 covers 14 residues. The CDR3 coding sequence is TGTGCCAGCAGGACGGGGGCAGGGGATCAGCCCCAGCATTTT. This codes for CASRTGAGDQPQHF.

CDR3 amino acids: CASSGGGGPTDTQYF. In nucleotides, the CDR3 is TGTGCCAGCAGTGGGGGTGGGGGGCCCACAGATACGCAGTATTTT. The chain joins TRBV2 to TRBJ2-3; D is possibly TRBD1 or TRBD2 (6 bases each). This CDR3 region has 15 residues. The germline gives CDR1 SNHLY, CDR2 FYNNEI. V lost 4 bases and J lost 2, with 13 bases in between. The full variable domain, its missing parts supplied by reference TRBV2 and TRBJ2-3, is EPEVTQTPSHQVTQMGQEVILRCVPISNHLYFYWYRQILGQKVEFLVSFYNNEISEKSEIFDDQFSVERPDGSNFTLKIRSTKLEDSAMYFCASSGGGGPTDTQYFGPGTRLTVL.

This clone was seen once. V usage is TRBV5-6 and J usage is TRBJ2-5, with 9 bases fitting TRBD1. V gave up 2 bases and J gave up 4 bases; unmatched junction bases: 3. The CDR3 contains 14 residues. CDR1 and CDR2 (germline): SGHDT, YYEEEE. The CDR3 sequence is CASSFTGGTETQYF. The CDR3 nucleotides read TGTGCCAGCAGCTTTACAGGGGGCACAGAGACCCAGTACTTC.

The J gene is TRBJ1-2, the V gene TRBV5-8; no firm D call. The V and J ends lost 4 bases and 1 base respectively, with 2 bases between them. This CDR3 has 11 amino acids. Germline-derived CDR1 and CDR2 are SGHTS and YDEGEE. CDR3 in amino acids: CASSINYGYTF. CDR3 nucleotide sequence: TGTGCCAGCAGCATTAACTATGGCTACACCTTC.

V usage is TRBV27 and J usage is TRBJ2-7; the D is unclear. Trimming cost V 6 bases and J 9 bases, with 24 bases left between them. This CDR3 comprises 15 residues. Germline lookup yields CDR1 MNHEY and CDR2 SMNVEV (reference sequence). DNA of the CDR3: TGTGCCAGCAGCTTGAGTGGCCCAGACGCGAGCAGGCAGTACTTC. The encoded protein is CASSLSGPDASRQYF.

This sequence joins TRBV7-9 and TRBJ2-3; D assignment may be TRBD1 or TRBD2 (5 bases each). V was trimmed by 8 bases and J by 6 bases, leaving 21 bases between them. Germline CDR1 is SEHNR and CDR2 is FQNEAQ (reference sequence). The CDR3 covers 15 residues. CDR3 sequence reads: CASPRAEGPGDTQYF. In DNA, the CDR3 is TGTGCCAGCCCCCGGGCCGAGGGGCCGGGGGATACGCAGTATTTT.

The chain employs TRBV19 and TRBJ2-2; 10 bases fit TRBD2. Germline V gives CDR1 LNHDA, CDR2 SQIVND (reference sequence). Germline trimming cut 5 bases from V and 6 bases from J; bases unmatched to any gene: 3. CDR3 length equals 14 residues. CDR3 region: CASSVSGGAGELFF. DNA of the CDR3: TGTGCCAGTAGTGTCAGCGGGGGGGCCGGGGAGCTGTTTTTT. The full variable domain, completed using reference TRBV19 and TRBJ2-2, is DGGITQSPKYLFRKEGQNVTLSCEQNLNHDAMYWYRQDPGQGLRLIYYSQIVNDFQKGDIAEGYSVSREKKESFPLTVTSAQKNPTAFYLCASSVSGGAGELFFGEGSRLTVL.

The rearrangement joins TRBV24-1 to TRBJ1-3; D possibly corresponds to TRBD1 (5 bases). This CDR3 is built from 21 residues. Germline CDR1 reads KGHDR; CDR2 reads SFDVKD. Trimming shortened V by 3 bases and J by 0 bases, and 26 bases separated the two germline ends. In DNA, the CDR3 is TGTGCCACCAGTGATCCTGCCGGGACGGCGGGCCGTGTGGGCTCTGGAAACACCATATATTTT. Protein product: CATSDPAGTAGRVGSGNTIYF.

The chain joins TRBV10-2 to TRBJ1-1; no reliable D call. Germline loops: CDR1 WSHSY, CDR2 SAAADI. The CDR3 totals 13 residues. V lost 2 bases and J 1 base, leaving 5 bases between the germline ends. CDR3 sequence (DNA): TGCGCCAGCAGTGAGGTCCAGAACACTGAAGCTTTCTTT. Its protein is CASSEVQNTEAFF.

This sequence joins TRBV7-3 and TRBJ1-1; perhaps TRBD1 as D (5 bases). The CDR3 is 13 amino acids. From germline, CDR1 is SGHTA and CDR2 FQGTGA. The ends were cut back, 5 bases at V and 3 bases at J, with 10 bases in the middle. In DNA form, the CDR3 reads TGTGCCAGCAGCCTCGACAGAGACACTGAAGCTTTCTTT. It translates to CASSLDRDTEAFF.

The gene calls are TRBV7-6 and TRBJ1-5; D is ambiguous. Germline V gene sequence: CDR1 SGHVS, CDR2 FNYEAQ. Trimming left V 4 bases short and J 6 bases short, with 13 bases between. The CDR3 is made up of 14 amino acids. CDR3 in amino acids: CASSSIPGGQPQHF. In nucleotides, the CDR3 is TGTGCCAGCAGCTCGATACCTGGAGGTCAGCCCCAGCATTTT. The entire variable domain, with the rest obtained from reference TRBV7-6 and TRBJ1-5, is as follows: GAGVSQSPRYKVTKRGQDVALRCDPISGHVSLYWYRQALGQGPEFLTYFNYEAQQDKSGLPNDRFSAERPEGSISTLTIQRTEQRDSAMYRCASSSIPGGQPQHFGDGTRLSIL.

This chain links TRBV5-6 with TRBJ1-1, with D possibly TRBD1 on 5 matching bases. Trimming stripped 4 bases from V and 2 bases from J, with 15 bases between. Per the germline V gene, CDR1 is SGHDT and CDR2 is YYEEEE. The length of the CDR3 is 15 residues. As DNA, the CDR3 is TGTGCCAGCAGCCTTAATCGTGGGGCAAACACTGAAGCTTTCTTT. It is translated as CASSLNRGANTEAFF.

The genes are TRBV4-3 and TRBJ2-2, with TRBD1 identical over 8 bases. This CDR3 has 18 residues. V shed 3 bases, J shed 6 bases, and the junction held 15 bases outside the gene matches. In germline, CDR1 is LGHNA, CDR2 YSLEER. In DNA, the CDR3 is TGCGCCAGCAGCCAGCATTCCGCAGGGGGCGCGGGTGCCGGGGAGCTGTTTTTT. Its translation is CASSQHSAGGAGAGELFF.

This rearrangement joins TRBV6-5 to TRBJ1-1; maybe TRBD1 (5 bases). Deletions cut 5 bases from V and 12 bases from J, with 25 bases between. This CDR3 region has 15 residues. Germline V gene lookup returns CDR1 MNHEY and CDR2 SVGAGI. CDR3 amino acids: CASSRDAGSGSMSFF. The CDR3 coding sequence is TGTGCCAGCAGTAGGGACGCCGGGAGCGGTTCGATGTCTTTCTTT.

V and J are TRBV5-1 and TRBJ2-1, with D hard to call. Trimming left V 5 bases short and J 5 bases short, with 5 bases between. The CDR3 consists of 11 residues. Looked up from germline, CDR1 is SGHRS and CDR2 is YFSETQ. The CDR3 sequence: CASSSHNEQFF. The DNA for the CDR3 is TGCGCCAGCAGTTCTCACAATGAGCAGTTCTTC.

The genes are TRBV5-4 and TRBJ2-2; D might be TRBD1 (6 bases). Looked up from germline, CDR1 is SGHNT and CDR2 is YYREEE (reference sequence). This CDR3 is 14 amino acids long. V shed 4 bases and J shed 1 base, with 8 bases lying between them. The CDR3: CASSTGQNTGELFF. The CDR3 nucleotides read TGTGCCAGCAGCACGGGACAGAACACCGGGGAGCTGTTTTTT.

V is TRBV18 and J is TRBJ2-7; TRBD1 aligns across 10 bases. The CDR3 sequence is 14 residues long. The V gene end was trimmed by 5 bases and the J gene end by 7 bases; junction bases not matched to a gene: 8. Germline loops: CDR1 KGHSH, CDR2 LQKENI. CDR3 amino acids: CASSGTGAPFEQYF. As DNA, the CDR3 is TGTGCCAGCTCAGGGACAGGGGCCCCCTTTGAGCAGTACTTC.

The V gene is TRBV7-8, the J gene TRBJ2-2; 8 bases are shared with TRBD1. The V gene's germline CDR1 is SGHVS and CDR2 FQNEAQ. J was trimmed by 7 bases and V by 10 bases; bases with no gene match: 14. The CDR3 loop spans 15 amino acids. DNA of the CDR3: TGTGCCACCGGACCGAGACAGGGGATGGGCGGGGAGCTGTTTTTT. It translates to CATGPRQGMGGELFF.